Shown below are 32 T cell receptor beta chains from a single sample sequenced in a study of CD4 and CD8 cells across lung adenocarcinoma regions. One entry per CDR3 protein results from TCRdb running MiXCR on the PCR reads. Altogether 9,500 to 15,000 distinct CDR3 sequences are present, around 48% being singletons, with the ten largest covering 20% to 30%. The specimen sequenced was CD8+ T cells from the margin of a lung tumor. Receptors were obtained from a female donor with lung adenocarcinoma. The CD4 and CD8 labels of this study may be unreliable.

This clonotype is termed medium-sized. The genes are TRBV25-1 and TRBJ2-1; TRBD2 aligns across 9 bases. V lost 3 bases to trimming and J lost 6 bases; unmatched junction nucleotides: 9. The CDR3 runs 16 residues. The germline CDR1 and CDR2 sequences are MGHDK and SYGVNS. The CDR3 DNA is TGTGCCAGCAGTGACCCCCAGCGGGGGGCTCTCAATGAGCAGTTCTTC. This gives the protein CASSDPQRGALNEQFF.

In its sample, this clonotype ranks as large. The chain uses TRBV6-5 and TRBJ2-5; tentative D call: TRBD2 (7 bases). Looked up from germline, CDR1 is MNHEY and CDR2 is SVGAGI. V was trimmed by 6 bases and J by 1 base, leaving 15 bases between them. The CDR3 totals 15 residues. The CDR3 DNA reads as TGTGCCAGCAGCGGTCTAGGGGGGGCCCAAGAGACCCAGTACTTC. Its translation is CASSGLGGAQETQYF.

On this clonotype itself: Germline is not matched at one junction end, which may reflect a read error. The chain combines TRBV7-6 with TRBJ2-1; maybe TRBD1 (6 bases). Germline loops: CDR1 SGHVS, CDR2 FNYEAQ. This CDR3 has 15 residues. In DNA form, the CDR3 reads TGTGCCAGCAGCTTGCGGAGAAACAGGGCCAATGCGCAGTATTTC. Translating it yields CASSLRRNRANAQYF.

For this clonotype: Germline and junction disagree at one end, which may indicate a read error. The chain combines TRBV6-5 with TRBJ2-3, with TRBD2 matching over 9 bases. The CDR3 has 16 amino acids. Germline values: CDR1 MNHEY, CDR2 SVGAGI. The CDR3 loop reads CASSHSDSGSSNTQYF. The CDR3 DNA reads TGTGCCAGCAGTCACTCTGATAGCGGGAGCTCAAATACGCAGTATTTT.

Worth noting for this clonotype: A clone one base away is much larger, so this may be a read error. The CDR3 coding sequence is TGTGCCAGCAGTGAACGGACTGGCGCTGAGACCCAGTGCTTC. Protein: CASSERTGAETQCF. V and J are TRBV6-1 and TRBJ2-5, with TRBD2 as a possible D gene (5 bases). Per germline, CDR1 MNHNS and CDR2 SASEGT. CDR3 length: 14 residues.

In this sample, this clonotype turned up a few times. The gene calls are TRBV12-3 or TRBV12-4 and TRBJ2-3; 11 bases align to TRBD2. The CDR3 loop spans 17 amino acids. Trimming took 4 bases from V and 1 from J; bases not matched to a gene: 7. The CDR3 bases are TGTGCCAGCAGTTCCTCGACTAGCGGGGATGGCACAGATACGCAGTATTTT. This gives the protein CASSSSTSGDGTDTQYF.

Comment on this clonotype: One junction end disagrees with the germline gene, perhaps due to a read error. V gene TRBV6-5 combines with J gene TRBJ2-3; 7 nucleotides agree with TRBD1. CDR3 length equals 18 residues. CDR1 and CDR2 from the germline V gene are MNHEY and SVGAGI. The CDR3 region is CASSSIIPTGMGTNTQYF. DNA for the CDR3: TGTGCCAGCAGTTCGATTATTCCGACAGGGATGGGCACAAATACTCAGTATTTT.

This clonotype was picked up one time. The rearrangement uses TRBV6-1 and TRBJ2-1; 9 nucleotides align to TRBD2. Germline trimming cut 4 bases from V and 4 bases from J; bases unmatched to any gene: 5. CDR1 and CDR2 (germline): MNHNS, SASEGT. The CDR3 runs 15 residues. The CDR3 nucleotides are TGTGCCAGCAGTGCATCTAGCGGGGATTACAATGAGCAGTTCTTC. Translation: CASSASSGDYNEQFF.

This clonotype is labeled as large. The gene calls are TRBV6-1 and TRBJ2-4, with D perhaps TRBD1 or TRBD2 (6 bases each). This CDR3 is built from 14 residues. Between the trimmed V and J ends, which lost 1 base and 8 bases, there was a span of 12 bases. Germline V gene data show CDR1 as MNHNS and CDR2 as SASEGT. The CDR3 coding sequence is TGTGCCAGCAGTGAAGGAGGGGGGTGGGACATTCAGTACTTC. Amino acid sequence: CASSEGGGWDIQYF.

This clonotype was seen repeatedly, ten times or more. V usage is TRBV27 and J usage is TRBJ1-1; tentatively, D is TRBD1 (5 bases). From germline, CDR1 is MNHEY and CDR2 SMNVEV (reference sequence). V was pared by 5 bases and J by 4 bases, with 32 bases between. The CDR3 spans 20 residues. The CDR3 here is CASSHPKGGGRILIGTEAFF. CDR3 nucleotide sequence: TGTGCCAGCAGTCACCCCAAGGGCGGGGGTCGAATCTTGATTGGCACTGAAGCTTTCTTT.

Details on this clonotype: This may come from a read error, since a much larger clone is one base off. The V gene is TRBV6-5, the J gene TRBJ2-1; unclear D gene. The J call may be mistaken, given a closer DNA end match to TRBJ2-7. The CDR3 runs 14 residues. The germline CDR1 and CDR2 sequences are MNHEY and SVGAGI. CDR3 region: CASSYSISGIEQYF. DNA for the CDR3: TGTGCCAGCAGTTACTCGATATCCGGTATTGAGCAGTACTTC.

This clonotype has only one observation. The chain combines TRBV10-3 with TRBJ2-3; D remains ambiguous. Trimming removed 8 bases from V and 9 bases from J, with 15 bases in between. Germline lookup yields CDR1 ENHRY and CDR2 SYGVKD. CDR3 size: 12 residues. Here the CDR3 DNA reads TGTGCCATCTCCAGTGTGAAAGACACGCAGTATTTT. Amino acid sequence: CAISSVKDTQYF.

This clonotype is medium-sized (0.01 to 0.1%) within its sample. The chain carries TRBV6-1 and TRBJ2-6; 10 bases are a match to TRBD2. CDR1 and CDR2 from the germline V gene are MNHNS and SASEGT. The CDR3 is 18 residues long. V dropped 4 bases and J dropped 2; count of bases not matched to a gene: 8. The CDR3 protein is CASSGLSGGAAGANVLTF. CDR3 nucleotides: TGTGCCAGCAGTGGACTAAGCGGGGGGGCAGCTGGGGCCAACGTCCTGACTTTC.

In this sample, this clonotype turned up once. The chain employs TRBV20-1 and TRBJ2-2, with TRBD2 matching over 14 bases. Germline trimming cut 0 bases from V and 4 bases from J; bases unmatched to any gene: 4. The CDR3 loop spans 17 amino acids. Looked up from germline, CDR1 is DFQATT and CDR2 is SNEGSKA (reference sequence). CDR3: CSARDAGLAGGTGELFF. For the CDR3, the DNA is TGCAGTGCTAGAGATGCTGGACTAGCGGGGGGCACCGGGGAGCTGTTTTTT.

CDR3 region: CSASRQGNTEAFF. The CDR3 nucleotides are TGCAGTGCTAGCAGACAGGGGAACACTGAAGCTTTCTTT. The J gene is TRBJ1-1, the V gene TRBV20-1, with 7 bases matching TRBD1. The CDR3 runs 13 residues. Trimming removed 3 bases from V and 1 base from J; junction bases left unmatched: 2. Germline CDR1 DFQATT, CDR2 SNEGSKA (reference sequence).

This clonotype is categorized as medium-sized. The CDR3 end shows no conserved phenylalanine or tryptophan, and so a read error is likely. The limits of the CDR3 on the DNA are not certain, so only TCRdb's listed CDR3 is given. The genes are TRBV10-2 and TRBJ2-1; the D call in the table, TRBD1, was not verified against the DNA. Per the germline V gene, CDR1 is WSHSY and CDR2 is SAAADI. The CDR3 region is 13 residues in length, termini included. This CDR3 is CASSGVGQGVQWG.

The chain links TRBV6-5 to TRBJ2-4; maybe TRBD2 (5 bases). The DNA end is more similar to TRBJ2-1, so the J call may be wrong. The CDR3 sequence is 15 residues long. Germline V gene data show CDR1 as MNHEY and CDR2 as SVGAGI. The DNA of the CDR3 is TGTGCCAGCAGTTACTCGTTTACTAGGCCGAATGAGCAGTTCTTC. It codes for CASSYSFTRPNEQFF.

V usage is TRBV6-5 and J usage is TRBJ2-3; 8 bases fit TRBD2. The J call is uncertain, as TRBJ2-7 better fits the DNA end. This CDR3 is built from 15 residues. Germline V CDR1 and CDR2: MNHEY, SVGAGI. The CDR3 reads CASSYAGGAKETQYF. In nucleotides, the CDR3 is TGTGCCAGCAGTTACGCGGGAGGTGCCAAAGAGACGCAGTACTTC.

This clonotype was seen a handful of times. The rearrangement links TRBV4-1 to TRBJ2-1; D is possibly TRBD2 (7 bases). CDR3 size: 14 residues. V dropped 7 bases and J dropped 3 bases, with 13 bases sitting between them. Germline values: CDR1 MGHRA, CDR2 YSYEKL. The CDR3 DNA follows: TGCGCCAGCACACCGGGGGGCCGCTACAATGAGCAGTTCTTC. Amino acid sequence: CASTPGGRYNEQFF.

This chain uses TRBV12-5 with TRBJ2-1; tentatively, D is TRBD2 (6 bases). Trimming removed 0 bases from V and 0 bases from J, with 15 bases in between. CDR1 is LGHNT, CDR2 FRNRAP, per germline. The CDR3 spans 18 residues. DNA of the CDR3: TGTGCTAGTGGTTTGGTAAGGGACTTTTCTAGCTCCTACAATGAGCAGTTCTTC. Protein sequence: CASGLVRDFSSSYNEQFF.

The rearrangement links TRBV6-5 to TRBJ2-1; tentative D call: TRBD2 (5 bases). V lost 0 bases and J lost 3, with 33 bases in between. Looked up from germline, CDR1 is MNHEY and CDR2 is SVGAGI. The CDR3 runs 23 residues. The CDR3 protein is CASSYSILSRAPFTPKIYNEQFF. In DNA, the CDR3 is TGTGCCAGCAGTTACTCGATTTTGTCGAGGGCACCATTCACCCCTAAGATCTACAATGAGCAGTTCTTC.

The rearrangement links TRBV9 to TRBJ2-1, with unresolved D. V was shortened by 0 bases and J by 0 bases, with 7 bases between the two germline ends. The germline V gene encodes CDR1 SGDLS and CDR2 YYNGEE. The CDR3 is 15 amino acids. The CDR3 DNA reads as TGTGCCAGCAGCGTAGTTGCCGTCTCCTACAATGAGCAGTTCTTC. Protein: CASSVVAVSYNEQFF.

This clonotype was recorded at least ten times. This CDR3 is CASSRPSGGADETQYF. CDR3 DNA sequence: TGTGCCAGCAGCCGCCCTAGCGGGGGGGCCGATGAGACCCAGTACTTC. The V gene is TRBV6-2 or TRBV6-3, the J gene TRBJ2-5, with 12 positions matching TRBD2. Germline CDR1 reads MNHEY; CDR2 reads SVGEGT. The CDR3 spans 16 residues. Losses at the gene ends were 6 bases for V and 5 bases for J; bases not matched to a gene: 10.

Here the CDR3 reads CATADLNSPLHF. The CDR3 region has the DNA TGTGCCACGGCCGACCTCAATTCACCCCTCCACTTT. The chain carries TRBV3-1 and TRBJ1-6; D unclear. This CDR3 is 12 amino acids long. Germline V gene lookup returns CDR1 LGHDT and CDR2 YNNKEL (reference sequence). V gave up 10 bases and J gave up 7 bases, with 11 bases separating them.

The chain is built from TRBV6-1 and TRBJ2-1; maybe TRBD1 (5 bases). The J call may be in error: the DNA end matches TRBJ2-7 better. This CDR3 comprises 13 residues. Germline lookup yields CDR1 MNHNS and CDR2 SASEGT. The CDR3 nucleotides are TGTGCCAGCTACAGGAACGGATACTACGAGCAGTACTTC. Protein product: CASYRNGYYEQYF.

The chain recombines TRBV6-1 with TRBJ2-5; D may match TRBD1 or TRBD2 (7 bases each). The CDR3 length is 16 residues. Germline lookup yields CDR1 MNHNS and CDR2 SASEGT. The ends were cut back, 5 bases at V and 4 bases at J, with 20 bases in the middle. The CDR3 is CASSRSLTGRGETQYF. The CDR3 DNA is TGTGCCAGCAGTCGCTCCCTGACAGGGAGGGGAGAGACCCAGTACTTC.

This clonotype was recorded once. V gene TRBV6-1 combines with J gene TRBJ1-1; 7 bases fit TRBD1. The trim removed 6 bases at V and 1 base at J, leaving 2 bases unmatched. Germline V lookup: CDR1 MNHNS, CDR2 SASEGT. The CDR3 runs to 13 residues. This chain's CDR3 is CASRRDRNTEAFF. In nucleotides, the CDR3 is TGTGCCAGCAGGAGGGACAGGAACACTGAAGCTTTCTTT.

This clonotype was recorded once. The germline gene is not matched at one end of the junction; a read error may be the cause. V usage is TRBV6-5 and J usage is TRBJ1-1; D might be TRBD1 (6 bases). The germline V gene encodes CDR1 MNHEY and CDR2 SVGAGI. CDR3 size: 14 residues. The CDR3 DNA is TGTGCCAGCAGCTACAGGGATGGAACCACTGAAGCCTCCTTC. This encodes CASSYRDGTTEASF.

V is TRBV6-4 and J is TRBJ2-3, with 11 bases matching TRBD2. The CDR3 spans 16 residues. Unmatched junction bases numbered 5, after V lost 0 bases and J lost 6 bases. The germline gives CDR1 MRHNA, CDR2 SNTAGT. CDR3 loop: CASSDSSSGGADTQYF. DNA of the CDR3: TGTGCCAGCAGTGACTCGAGTAGCGGGGGGGCGGATACGCAGTATTTT.

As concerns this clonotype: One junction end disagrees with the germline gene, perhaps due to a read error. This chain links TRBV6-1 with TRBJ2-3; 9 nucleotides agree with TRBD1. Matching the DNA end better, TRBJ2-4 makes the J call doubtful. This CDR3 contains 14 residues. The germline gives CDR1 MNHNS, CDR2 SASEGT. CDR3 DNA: TGTGGCAGCAGGGGACAGGGAGCCAAAAACATTCAGTACTTC. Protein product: CGSRGQGAKNIQYF.

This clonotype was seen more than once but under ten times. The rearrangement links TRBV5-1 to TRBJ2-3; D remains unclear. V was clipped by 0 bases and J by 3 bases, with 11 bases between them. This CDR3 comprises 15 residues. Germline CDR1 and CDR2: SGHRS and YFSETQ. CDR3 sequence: CASSLALMGTDTQYF. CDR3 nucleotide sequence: TGCGCCAGCAGCTTGGCCCTAATGGGGACAGATACGCAGTATTTT.

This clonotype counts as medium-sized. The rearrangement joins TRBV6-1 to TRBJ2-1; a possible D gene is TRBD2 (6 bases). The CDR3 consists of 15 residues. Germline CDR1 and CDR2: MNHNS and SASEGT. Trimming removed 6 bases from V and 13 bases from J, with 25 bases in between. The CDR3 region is CASSTAGGGKETQFF. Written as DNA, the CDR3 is TGTGCCAGCAGCACCGCCGGTGGGGGGAAAGAGACCCAGTTCTTC.